The 21 T cell receptor beta chains given below trace back to one sample, sequenced in a study of early stage breast cancer tumors. Assay used: immunoSEQ multiplex PCR; TCRdb lists only in-frame clones, some missing. The sample has 20,000 to 25,000 clones; about three quarters are singletons. The sequencing sample was made of blood. The receptors here all came from a person aged 60 to 70 with breast cancer.

This clone was detected only once. This chain joins TRBV6-1 and TRBJ2-1; 8 bases fit TRBD1. Germline V lookup: CDR1 MNHNS, CDR2 SASEGT. With V trimmed by 6 bases and J by 8 bases, 6 bases remained unmatched. The CDR3 has 13 amino acids. The CDR3 region is CASSRTGPHEQFF. The CDR3 bases are TGTGCCAGCAGCCGGACAGGGCCCCATGAGCAGTTCTTC.

The chain links TRBV11-3 to TRBJ1-1; tentatively, D is TRBD1 (5 bases). Germline CDR1 is SGHNT and CDR2 is YENEEA. Deletions cut 6 bases from V and 4 bases from J, with 15 bases between. This CDR3 region has 14 residues. The DNA of the CDR3 is TGTGCCAGCAGTTCCTCCCGGGACCCCACTGAAGCTTTCTTT. Residues: CASSSSRDPTEAFF.

The J gene is TRBJ1-1, the V gene TRBV30, with D maybe TRBD1 (6 bases). V dropped 4 bases and J dropped 4 bases, with 19 bases sitting between them. Germline CDR1 GTSNPN, CDR2 SVGIG (reference sequence). CDR3 length: 15 residues. The CDR3 reads CAWTNAGRGGTEAFF. CDR3 DNA: TGTGCCTGGACAAACGCCGGGAGAGGGGGCACTGAAGCTTTCTTT.

This rearrangement joins TRBV27 to TRBJ1-6; D is uncertain. Germline CDR1 reads MNHEY; CDR2 reads SMNVEV (reference sequence). The CDR3 loop spans 15 amino acids. Trimming took off 5 bases at V and 7 bases at J, with 15 bases between the two ends. Here the CDR3 DNA reads TGTGCCAGCAGTCAACGGGCCCTGGAAAATTCACCCCTCCACTTT. Translation gives CASSQRALENSPLHF.

The CDR3: CASSLAMGPLSGNTIYF. In DNA form, the CDR3 reads TGTGCCAGCAGCTTAGCGATGGGACCTCTCTCTGGAAACACCATATATTTT. This rearrangement joins TRBV7-2 to TRBJ1-3, with D possibly being TRBD1 (5 bases). The CDR3 spans 17 residues. V was pared by 0 bases and J by 0 bases, with 12 bases between. CDR1 and CDR2 (germline): SGHTA, FQGNSA. The full variable domain, completed using reference TRBV7-2 and TRBJ1-3, is GAGVSQSPSNKVTEKGKDVELRCDPISGHTALYWYRQSLGQGLEFLIYFQGNSAPDKSGLPSDRFSAERTGGSVSTLTIQRTQQEDSAVYLCASSLAMGPLSGNTIYFGEGSWLTVV.

This chain uses TRBV10-3 with TRBJ2-5; D unresolved. Trimming stripped 0 bases from V and 5 bases from J, with 4 bases between. Germline-derived CDR1 and CDR2 are ENHRY and SYGVKD. The CDR3 runs to 12 residues. Here the CDR3 DNA reads TGTGCCATCAGTGAGTCGCGGGAGACCCAGTACTTC. It translates to CAISESRETQYF.

Remarks on this clone: A junction boundary mismatches the germline segment, possibly from a read error. V gene TRBV7-7 combines with J gene TRBJ2-5, with D perhaps matching TRBD1 (5 bases). The CDR3 length is 14 residues. Germline CDR1 is SSHAT and CDR2 is FNYEAQ (reference sequence). CDR3 bases: TGTGCTAGCAGCTTATTAGGGGTTCAAGAGACCCAGTACTTC. It is translated as CASSLLGVQETQYF.

The chain has TRBV6-1 and TRBJ2-5; D not resolved. Germline V gene lookup returns CDR1 MNHNS and CDR2 SASEGT. The CDR3 sequence is 17 residues long. The V gene lost 0 bases and the J gene lost 1 base, with 15 bases spanning the gap. CDR3 in DNA: TGTGCCAGCAGTGAAGCGAATTATTTCGCGCTCCAAGAGACCCAGTACTTC. This gives the protein CASSEANYFALQETQYF.

The CDR3 sequence is CASSIDGSSPLHF. The CDR3 nucleotides read TGTGCCAGTAGTATAGACGGGAGTTCACCCCTCCACTTT. The rearrangement joins TRBV19 to TRBJ1-6; D is undetermined. Germline V lookup: CDR1 LNHDA, CDR2 SQIVND (reference sequence). This CDR3 is 13 amino acids long. The ends were cut back, 0 bases at V and 9 bases at J, with 6 bases in the middle.

This clone is labeled medium-sized. The rearrangement links TRBV6-1 to TRBJ1-1; no reliable D call. The CDR3 loop spans 16 amino acids. The V gene's germline CDR1 is MNHNS and CDR2 SASEGT. The V and J ends lost 3 bases and 0 bases respectively, with 14 bases between them. CDR3 nucleotide sequence: TGTGCCAGCAGTGACTACTACGGCAGCGTGAACACTGAAGCTTTCTTT. This sequence encodes CASSDYYGSVNTEAFF.

The chain uses TRBV6-1 and TRBJ1-5; no reliable D call. V was clipped by 2 bases and J by 1 base, with 15 bases between them. Per the germline V gene, CDR1 is MNHNS and CDR2 is SASEGT. The CDR3 extends over 17 amino acids. CDR3 DNA sequence: TGTGCCAGCAGTGAAACTTTAGAGGTAGGGAGCAATCAGCCCCAGCATTTT. This sequence encodes CASSETLEVGSNQPQHF.

The chain links TRBV6-1 to TRBJ2-4, with D uncertain. CDR3 length: 14 amino acids. The germline V gene has CDR1 MNHNS and CDR2 SASEGT. Between the trimmed V and J ends, which lost 8 bases and 3 bases, there was a span of 14 bases. CDR3 in amino acids: CASGPETFKNIQYF. CDR3 nucleotides: TGTGCCAGCGGGCCAGAAACCTTCAAAAACATTCAGTACTTC.

The genes are TRBV21-1 and TRBJ2-3; the table's D call of TRBD2 was not tested on the DNA. TRBV21-1 is a documented pseudogene. The CDR3 has 16 amino acids. For the CDR3, the DNA is TGTGCCAGCAGCAAATCGGGGCGGGAGGTGACAGATACGCAGTATTTT. It codes for CASSKSGREVTDTQYF.

The chain carries TRBV5-1 and TRBJ1-4; the D gene is possibly TRBD1 (6 bases). CDR3 length: 14 amino acids. Per the germline V gene, CDR1 is SGHRS and CDR2 is YFSETQ. V lost 4 bases to trimming and J lost 7 bases, with 14 bases between them. The CDR3 nucleotides read TGCGCCAGCAGCCCCGGACAGAGTGGTGAAAAACTGTTTTTT. Its protein product is CASSPGQSGEKLFF. Full variable domain (remainder filled in from reference TRBV5-1 and TRBJ1-4): KAGVTQTPRYLIKTRGQQVTLSCSPISGHRSVSWYQQTPGQGLQFLFEYFSETQRNKGNFPGRFSGRQFSNSRSEMNVSTLELGDSALYLCASSPGQSGEKLFFGSGTQLSVL.

This rearrangement joins TRBV2 to TRBJ2-5, with a weak D call TRBD1 (5 bases). V lost 3 bases to trimming and J lost 7 bases, with 9 bases between them. The CDR3 runs to 12 residues. Germline values: CDR1 SNHLY, CDR2 FYNNEI. CDR3 DNA: TGTGCCAGCAGTGACAGGGATGCGACCCAGTACTTC. Translation: CASSDRDATQYF.

In its sample, this clone is medium-sized. CDR3 nucleotides: TGTGCCAGTAGTATAGATCCACCGGGTCCGCTCACCGGGGAGCTGTTTTTT. Protein sequence: CASSIDPPGPLTGELFF. The chain has TRBV19 and TRBJ2-2; D not certain. The V end lost 0 bases, the J end lost 4 bases, and 15 bases lay between the germline ends. The CDR3 consists of 17 residues. Germline CDR1 and CDR2: LNHDA and SQIVND (reference sequence). The variable domain in full, with the rest retrieved from reference TRBV19 and TRBJ2-2, is DGGITQSPKYLFRKEGQNVTLSCEQNLNHDAMYWYRQDPGQGLRLIYYSQIVNDFQKGDIAEGYSVSREKKESFPLTVTSAQKNPTAFYLCASSIDPPGPLTGELFFGEGSRLTVL.

The chain is built from TRBV7-8 and TRBJ2-3; D possibly corresponds to TRBD2 (6 bases). CDR3 length: 14 amino acids. V was cut by 4 bases and J by 5 bases, with 13 bases left in between. Germline lookup yields CDR1 SGHVS and CDR2 FQNEAQ. The CDR3, as DNA: TGTGCCAGCAGCTCCAGCGGGTTAGGAGATACGCAGTATTTT. Residues: CASSSSGLGDTQYF.

This rearrangement joins TRBV13 to TRBJ2-5; maybe TRBD2 (5 bases). The CDR3 has 14 amino acids. Germline CDR1 reads PRHDT; CDR2 reads FYEKMQ (reference sequence). The V end was cut by 10 bases, the J end by 4 bases, with 19 bases between. The CDR3 DNA reads as TGTGCCATCAGTGAGTCGCAGGCGGGAGAGACCCAGTACTTC. Protein product: CAISESQAGETQYF.

The V and J genes are TRBV4-2 and TRBJ1-1; D might be TRBD1 (6 bases). Germline V gene lookup returns CDR1 LGHNA and CDR2 YNFKEQ. The CDR3 consists of 16 residues. V was shortened by 0 bases and J by 4 bases, with 15 bases between the two germline ends. CDR3 nucleotide sequence: TGTGCCAGCAGCCAAGATCGGGGAGGGGGGGCCACTGAAGCTTTCTTT. This encodes CASSQDRGGGATEAFF.

The rearrangement joins TRBV30 to TRBJ1-5, with D perhaps TRBD1 (6 bases). Trimming removed 2 bases from V and 4 bases from J, with 9 bases in between. CDR3 length: 13 amino acids. Germline values: CDR1 GTSNPN, CDR2 SVGIG (reference sequence). The CDR3 loop is CAWSLGANQPQHF. In DNA, the CDR3 is TGTGCCTGGAGTCTGGGGGCTAATCAGCCCCAGCATTTT.

The chain joins TRBV12-5 to TRBJ1-1; no definite D call. Germline CDR1 is LGHNT and CDR2 is FRNRAP. V lost 6 bases, J lost 6 bases, and 11 bases lay in between. The CDR3 loop spans 12 amino acids. CDR3 sequence reads: CASGHGVSEAFF. DNA of the CDR3: TGTGCTAGTGGCCATGGGGTCTCTGAAGCTTTCTTT.